The 20 T cell receptor beta chains listed next were all sequenced from one sample in a study of T cell repertoires in cytomegalovirus infection. No antigen has been identified for these receptors. TCRdb re-analysed the reads in MiXCR, keeping a single row per CDR3 protein. The profile shows around 360,000 distinct CDR3 sequences, approximately 30% of them singletons. The starting material was cultured PBMCs, obtained from culture after CMV antigen stimulation. All receptors come from a human donor in good health (CMV status not recorded). Some clones in this sample may be carry-over from other donors' samples.

CDR3 amino acids: CASSSANTGELFF. The CDR3 DNA reads TGTGCCAGCAGCTCAGCGAACACCGGGGAGCTGTTTTTT. The chain is built from TRBV7-7 and TRBJ2-2, with D hard to call. This CDR3 has 13 amino acids. Trimming removed 4 bases from V and 0 bases from J, with 3 bases in between. Germline CDR1 is SSHAT and CDR2 is FNYEAQ (reference sequence).

In this sample, this clonotype turned up a few times. The chain links TRBV6-6 to TRBJ2-3, with D tentatively TRBD1 (6 bases). The V and J ends lost 4 bases and 1 base respectively, with 12 bases between them. Germline V gene lookup returns CDR1 MNHNY and CDR2 SVGAGI (reference sequence). The CDR3 covers 15 residues. The DNA for the CDR3 is TGTGCCAGCAGTTTTACAGGGTTGGGCACAGATACGCAGTATTTT. It yields the protein CASSFTGLGTDTQYF.

This clonotype was counted only a few times. The V call is TRBV3-1, the J call TRBJ2-7; D is uncertain. Germline assignment: CDR1 LGHDT and CDR2 YNNKEL (reference sequence). V was cut by 1 base and J by 7 bases, with 11 bases left in between. This CDR3 contains 13 residues. CDR3 in DNA: TGTGCCAGCAGCCAAGTGGAAGGAATGGAGCAGTACTTC. Protein sequence: CASSQVEGMEQYF.

This clonotype was counted at least ten times. The chain combines TRBV7-2 with TRBJ2-4; no clear D. The CDR3 consists of 16 residues. Germline-derived CDR1 and CDR2 are SGHTA and FQGNSA. Between the trimmed V and J ends, which lost 3 bases and 0 bases, there was a span of 12 bases. In nucleotides, the CDR3 is TGTGCCAGCAGCTTCCTTGGGGAATTAGCCAAAAACATTCAGTACTTC. Amino acid sequence: CASSFLGELAKNIQYF.

This clonotype was observed a few times. The rearrangement links TRBV20-1 to TRBJ2-5; either TRBD1 or TRBD2 may fit D (5 bases each). This CDR3 contains 14 residues. Trimming stripped 0 bases from V and 1 base from J, with 9 bases between. Germline-derived CDR1 and CDR2 are DFQATT and SNEGSKA (reference sequence). This CDR3 is CSARDGTIQETQYF. The CDR3 coding sequence is TGCAGTGCTAGAGATGGGACCATCCAAGAGACCCAGTACTTC.

In its sample, this clonotype was seen many times. The chain combines TRBV6-1 with TRBJ2-1; no reliable D call. The CDR3 totals 13 residues. Germline V gene data show CDR1 as MNHNS and CDR2 as SASEGT. With 0 bases removed from V and 4 bases from J, the gap between germline ends came to 4 bases. CDR3 sequence: CASSEARYNEQFF. Here the CDR3 DNA reads TGTGCCAGCAGTGAAGCCCGTTACAATGAGCAGTTCTTC.

This clonotype was counted many times. V usage is TRBV9 and J usage is TRBJ2-1, with TRBD2 matching 9 bases. In germline, CDR1 is SGDLS, CDR2 YYNGEE. The CDR3 extends over 16 amino acids. The V and J ends lost 2 bases and 4 bases, in that order; junction bases with no gene match: 7. DNA of the CDR3: TGTGCCAGCAGCGTTAGCGGGGGTCTCTCTTACAATGAGCAGTTCTTC. Its translation is CASSVSGGLSYNEQFF. Full variable domain (rest looked up from reference TRBV9 and TRBJ2-1): DSGVTQTPKHLITATGQRVTLRCSPRSGDLSVYWYQQSLDQGLQFLIQYYNGEERAKGNILERFSAQQFPDLHSELNLSSLELGDSALYFCASSVSGGLSYNEQFFGPGTRLTVL.

This clonotype has a handful of counts. The V gene is TRBV7-2, the J gene TRBJ1-2; TRBD1 matches 9 bases. This CDR3 is built from 14 residues. Looked up from germline, CDR1 is SGHTA and CDR2 is FQGNSA. V dropped 3 bases and J dropped 5; count of bases not matched to a gene: 4. The CDR3, as DNA: TGTGCCAGCAGCTTGGACAGGGGTTTGTATGGCTACACCTTC. Protein product: CASSLDRGLYGYTF.

This rearrangement joins TRBV3-1 to TRBJ1-1, with a tentative D call TRBD1 (6 bases). V lost 2 bases and J lost 1, with 11 bases in between. Germline CDR1 is LGHDT and CDR2 is YNNKEL (reference sequence). The CDR3 runs 15 residues. CDR3 amino acids: CASSQRGQKNTEAFF. The CDR3 region has the DNA TGTGCCAGCAGCCAAAGAGGACAGAAGAACACTGAAGCTTTCTTT.

In nucleotides, the CDR3 is TGTGCCAGCAGTTTATTTGCGGGAGACTACAATGAGCAGTTCTTC. This sequence encodes CASSLFAGDYNEQFF. The chain couples TRBV27 to TRBJ2-1, with 7 positions matching TRBD2. The length of the CDR3 is 15 residues. Germline values: CDR1 MNHEY, CDR2 SMNVEV (reference sequence). Germline trimming cut 1 base from V and 3 bases from J; bases unmatched to any gene: 3.

This clonotype was seen at least ten times. CDR3 in amino acids: CASSFSGTGELFF. In DNA form, the CDR3 reads TGTGCCAGCAGCTTTTCCGGAACCGGGGAGCTGTTTTTT. The chain combines TRBV7-8 with TRBJ2-2; no clear D. V dropped 3 bases and J dropped 5 bases, with 7 bases sitting between them. Germline CDR1 and CDR2: SGHVS and FQNEAQ. This CDR3 region has 13 residues. Full variable domain (remainder filled in from reference TRBV7-8 and TRBJ2-2): GAGVSQSPRYKVAKRGQDVALRCDPISGHVSLFWYQQALGQGPEFLTYFQNEAQLDKSGLPSDRFFAERPEGSVSTLKIQRTQQEDSAVYLCASSFSGTGELFFGEGSRLTVL.

In this sample, this clonotype turned up a few times. The chain links TRBV7-2 to TRBJ1-4, with TRBD1 identical over 7 bases. Germline trimming cut 3 bases from V and 7 bases from J; bases unmatched to any gene: 8. The germline CDR1 and CDR2 sequences are SGHTA and FQGNSA. The CDR3 is 15 amino acids. CDR3: CASSFQGGESEKLFF. In DNA, the CDR3 is TGTGCCAGCAGCTTCCAGGGGGGGGAAAGTGAAAAACTGTTTTTT.

This chain links TRBV10-3 with TRBJ1-1, with a possible D match to TRBD1 (5 bases). CDR1 ENHRY and CDR2 SYGVKD come from the germline V gene. This CDR3 has 13 amino acids. The V and J ends lost 4 bases and 4 bases respectively, with 10 bases between them. For the CDR3, the DNA is TGTGCCATCAGTGGAGAGGGGACCACTGAAGCTTTCTTT. Translating it yields CAISGEGTTEAFF.

Many counts were recorded for this clonotype. The V gene is TRBV7-6, the J gene TRBJ2-3, with a tentative D call TRBD2 (5 bases). Germline V gene lookup returns CDR1 SGHVS and CDR2 FNYEAQ. V lost 3 bases, J lost 6 bases, and 13 bases lay in between. CDR3 length: 14 residues. In DNA, the CDR3 is TGTGCCAGCAGCTTTGGCGGGCCTGAGGATACGCAGTATTTT. Translation: CASSFGGPEDTQYF.

The rearrangement links TRBV3-1 to TRBJ2-5; 9 nucleotides agree with TRBD2. Germline V CDR1 and CDR2: LGHDT, YNNKEL (reference sequence). This CDR3 region has 20 residues. V shed 3 bases, J shed 0 bases, and the junction held 17 bases outside the gene matches. The CDR3 nucleotides are TGTGCCAGCAGCCACCCCCCCGGGACTAGCAACTGGGAGTACCAAGAGACCCAGTACTTC. Protein: CASSHPPGTSNWEYQETQYF.

The rearrangement uses TRBV7-2 and TRBJ2-5; D is unresolved. CDR3 length equals 12 residues. Germline V gives CDR1 SGHTA, CDR2 FQGNSA. Trimming took off 5 bases at V and 4 bases at J, with 8 bases between the two ends. CDR3 loop: CASSRASETQYF. The CDR3, as DNA: TGTGCCAGCAGCCGAGCCTCAGAGACCCAGTACTTC.

This clonotype was observed a few times. The rearrangement links TRBV20-1 to TRBJ2-1; 14 nucleotides align to TRBD2. Germline CDR1 DFQATT, CDR2 SNEGSKA (reference sequence). Trimming cost V 6 bases and J 7 bases; bases outside gene matches: 11. CDR3 length equals 16 residues. CDR3 protein: CSAQGLAGGLRNEQFF. The DNA of the CDR3 is TGCAGTGCACAAGGACTAGCGGGAGGCCTTAGGAATGAGCAGTTCTTC.

Here the CDR3 reads CSARAGGLVEQFF. CDR3 coding DNA: TGCAGTGCTAGAGCGGGAGGTTTGGTTGAGCAGTTCTTC. The V and J genes are TRBV20-1 and TRBJ2-1; 7 bases are a match to TRBD2. J was trimmed by 9 bases and V by 1 base; bases with no gene match: 6. Germline loops: CDR1 DFQATT, CDR2 SNEGSKA (reference sequence). The CDR3 totals 13 residues.

This chain uses TRBV10-3 with TRBJ2-5; D is tentatively TRBD1 or TRBD2 (5 bases each). This CDR3 region has 12 residues. The V gene's germline CDR1 is ENHRY and CDR2 SYGVKD. The V gene lost 2 bases and the J gene lost 4 bases, with 5 bases spanning the gap. This chain's CDR3 is CAISEGGETQYF. In DNA, the CDR3 is TGTGCCATCAGTGAGGGGGGAGAGACCCAGTACTTC.

The chain combines TRBV6-2 or TRBV6-3 with TRBJ1-1, with D possibly being TRBD1 (6 bases). Per germline, CDR1 MNHEY and CDR2 SVGEGT. V was trimmed by 2 bases and J by 1 base, leaving 8 bases between them. This CDR3 is built from 14 residues. The CDR3 DNA sequence: TGTGCCAGCAGTTACGACAGGAGGAACACTGAAGCTTTCTTT. Translation: CASSYDRRNTEAFF.